What follows describes a single TCR beta chain. The sample comes from a study of tumor-infiltrating lymphocytes in oesophageal squamous cell carcinoma. TCRdb analysed the PCR reads with MiXCR anew, one entry per CDR3 protein. The sample has about 8,700 distinct CDR3 sequences, 60% to 70% seen once; the top ten hold 35% to 40%. The CDR3 is 14 residues long. Trimming took off 4 bases at V and 0 bases at J, with 8 bases between the two ends. Germline V gene lookup returns CDR1 WSHSY and CDR2 SAAADI. The chain joins TRBV10-2 to TRBJ2-3; D is uncertain. Sequencing used esophageal tumor tissue. This clonotype was sampled from a female donor with esophageal squamous cell carcinoma. The CDR3 protein is CASSVGRSTDTQYF. CDR3 sequence (DNA): TGCGCCAGCAGTGTCGGAAGAAGCACAGATACGCAGTATTTT.